Sequencing of this TCR beta chain was carried out in a study of shared clonotypes between healthy human individuals. General study points: Donor scarcity curtailed the genetic and exposure-history diversity represented herein.

Concerning this clone: What it binds is not known.

A CD45RA-negative memory subset and a CD45RA+ naive subset were separated from the CD4+ cells. As handled by the study authors: Quality scores were absent from the junction-only immunoSEQ sequences, so filtering differed. Libraries were prepared by immunoSEQ multiplex PCR; TCRdb keeps only in-frame clonotypes and omits some of them. From that table come the V and J calls and clone size; the DNA was used to work out D and trimming. The repertoire holds about 520,000 clones, with roughly 95% as singletons. J was trimmed by 4 bases and V by 5 bases; bases with no gene match: 13. The CDR3 runs to 17 residues. The germline gives CDR1 SGHVS, CDR2 FNYEAQ.

The sequence was collected from a woman in her 30s in good health. The sample taken for sequencing was naive CD4+ T cells sorted from blood. Subset here: CD45RA+ positively selected. The V call is TRBV7-6, the J call TRBJ2-5, with 10 bases fitting TRBD1. The CDR3 bases are TGTGCCAGCAGCCGTAACCGGGACAGGGGAGTTCGAGAGACCCAGTACTTC. This sequence encodes CASSRNRDRGVRETQYF.